This T cell receptor beta chain was recovered during a study of blood T cell repertoires in COVID-19. About the research overall: COVID-19 samples collected from the United States, Italy and Spain covered acute and convalescent phases. From T cells, B-cell-depleted T cells, or PBMCs came the material, which was cDNA or gDNA.

As originally analysed: Reference gene primer amplification yielded estimated nucleated cell counts. TCRdb keeps only in-frame clones here, not all; method: immunoSEQ multiplex PCR. The V and J calls and the clone size are those of that table, but D and trimming were determined from the DNA. The sample lists hundreds of thousands of clones; about 90% were seen once. The CDR3 extends over 16 amino acids. Trimming cost V 4 bases and J 7 bases; bases outside gene matches: 13. CDR1 SGHTA and CDR2 FQGNSA come from the germline V gene. The chain recombines TRBV7-2 with TRBJ2-7; 10 nucleotides agree with TRBD1. This receptor was identified in an elderly man with acute or convalescent COVID-19. The sample consisted of peripheral blood. Written as DNA, the CDR3 is TGTGCCAGCAGCTCGAGGGACAGGGGATACCCCGGGGAGCAGTACTTC. Translated, it gives CASSSRDRGYPGEQYF. The full variable domain, completed using reference TRBV7-2 and TRBJ2-7, is GAGVSQSPSNKVTEKGKDVELRCDPISGHTALYWYRQSLGQGLEFLIYFQGNSAPDKSGLPSDRFSAERTGGSVSTLTIQRTQQEDSAVYLCASSSRDRGYPGEQYFGPGTRLTVT.